The subject of this entry is one TCR beta chain. There is no known antigen for this receptor. It has no much larger one-base neighbor in the sample; base qualities were not kept. The donors were some 39 Caucasian individuals from Russia, aged roughly 6 to 90 years, who were systemically healthy. Approximately 10 milliliters of peripheral blood were collected from each donor into EDTA-treated Vacutainer tubes. Ficoll-Paque density-gradient centrifugation was used to isolate PBMCs, with at least 6 million per sample. Total RNA, at least 6 micrograms per sample, was extracted from PBMCs with Trizol reagent. The percentages of naive CD45RAhigh/CD27high T cells were determined by flow cytometry on a PBMC aliquot from every donor. The data belong to a study of blood T cells in healthy people across ages (dated by TCRdb to between 2015 and 2017). As for the study more broadly: Template switching captured roughly one uniquely barcoded TCR beta cDNA molecule per two T cells in model experiments. To avoid experimental bias, donors of different ages were distributed randomly across sequencing lanes. Two additional independent replicas of 1 million unique cDNA reads from the same blood draw were analyzed for two donors (one aged 18 to 30 and one aged 80 or older). The donors were split into four age groups: young (average 16 years), middle-aged (39), aged (62) and long-lived (roughly 86). To track age-related changes in TCR beta repertoire diversity, the study relied on deep sequencing normalized with unique cDNA molecular identifiers. Study-wide findings and limitations: Observed TCR beta diversity correlated strongly with the percentage of naive T cells measured by flow cytometry. Because profiling used bulk unsorted PBMCs, naive and antigen-experienced compartments could not be compared conclusively. As age increased, observed TCR beta diversity per million T cells dropped in a roughly linear way, and a significant reduction was already evident by age 40. The long-lived group showed more naive CD4+ T cells, fewer expanded clones and increased TCR diversity than the aged group, suggesting age selection. Estimates of total diversity from one million sequenced T cells were regarded as lower bounds and underestimates. Because donor CMV infection status was unknown, age-related changes in expanded clonotypes were potentially confounded.

The V end loses 6 bases and the J end loses 1 base, and a stretch of 13 bases separates them. Looking up the germline V gene yields CDR1 SGHRS and CDR2 YFSETQ. Taken from cysteine to phenylalanine, the CDR3 has 14 residues. The DNA shown is the 42-base CDR3, in frame from base 1. The library was prepared using 5' RACE. A second PCR of roughly 7 to 12 cycles was run with a J-beta primer mix and a sample-barcoded 5' primer. Each TCR beta cDNA molecule received a unique molecular identifier from a template-switch 5' adaptor carrying 12 random nucleotides. At least 2.5 million CDR3-containing paired-end reads were obtained from each sample. First-strand cDNA was synthesized from all RNA with the Mint cDNA synthesis kit, primed by a TRBC-specific oligonucleotide. Following uracil-DNA glycosylase treatment, all cDNA underwent a first 18-cycle PCR with the universal primers M1SS and BC2_uni_R. Turning to the authors' computational methods: For normalization, 1 million high-quality reads, each with a distinct molecular identifier, were randomly selected from each sample. Reads sharing molecular identifiers were discarded rather than binned into consensus sequences. MiTCR, run with a Q25 quality threshold and the strictest error-elimination algorithm, handled CDR3 identification, clonotype clustering and error correction. A nonparametric unseen species model using Euler transformation provided a lower-bound estimate of total TCR beta diversity. The public reads were reanalyzed by TCRdb: fastp trimming at Q25, MiXCR alignment, in-frame beta chains only. Merged by CDR3 protein, the rows form single entries marked with the most common genes and DNA. V and J calls and clone size were set by TCRdb, not the authors. The sample contains 1.8 million or so distinct CDR3 sequences, about 39% of them found a single time. The ten top clones hold roughly 23% of the sample.

This chain joins TRBV5-1 to TRBJ1-1; the D gene remains uncertain. The origin of this receptor is a human donor in good health. What was sequenced was blood. The CDR3 here reads CASTTIYWNTEAFF. The DNA sequence is as follows: TGCGCCAGCACTACTATATACTGGAACACTGAAGCTTTCTTT.